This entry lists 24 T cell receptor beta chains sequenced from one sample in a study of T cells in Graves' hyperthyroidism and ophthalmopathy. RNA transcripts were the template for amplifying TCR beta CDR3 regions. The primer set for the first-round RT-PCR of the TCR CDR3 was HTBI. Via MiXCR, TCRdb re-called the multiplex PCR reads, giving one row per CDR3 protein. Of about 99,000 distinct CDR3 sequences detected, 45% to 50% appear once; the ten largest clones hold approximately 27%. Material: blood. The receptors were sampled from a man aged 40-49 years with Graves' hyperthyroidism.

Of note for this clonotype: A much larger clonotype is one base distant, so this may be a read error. CDR3 protein: CASSLRGYQETQYF. The DNA of the CDR3 is TGTGCCAGCAGTCTGAGGGGGTACCAAGAGACCCAGTACTTC. V usage is TRBV12-3 or TRBV12-4 and J usage is TRBJ2-5, with D possibly TRBD1 on 6 matching bases. Trimming pared 5 bases from V and 0 bases from J, leaving 10 bases between. The CDR3 contains 14 residues.

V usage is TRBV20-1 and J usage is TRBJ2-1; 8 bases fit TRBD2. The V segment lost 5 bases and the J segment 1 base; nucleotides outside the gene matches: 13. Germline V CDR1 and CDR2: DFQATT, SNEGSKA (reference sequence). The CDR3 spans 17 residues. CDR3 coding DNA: TGCAGTGCTCCTAGAGATGTAGCGGGAAGTTCCTACAATGAGCAGTTCTTC. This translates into CSAPRDVAGSSYNEQFF.

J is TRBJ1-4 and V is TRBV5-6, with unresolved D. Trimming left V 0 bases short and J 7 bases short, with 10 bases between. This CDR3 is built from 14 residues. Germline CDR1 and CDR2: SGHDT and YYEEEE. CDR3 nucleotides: TGTGCCAGCAGCTTGGATGGGGAGGGTGAAAAACTGTTTTTT. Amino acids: CASSLDGEGEKLFF.

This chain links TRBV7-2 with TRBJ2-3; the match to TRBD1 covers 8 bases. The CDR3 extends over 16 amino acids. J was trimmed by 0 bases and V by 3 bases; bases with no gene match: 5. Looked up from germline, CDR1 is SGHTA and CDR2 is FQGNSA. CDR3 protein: CASSFTQGASTDTQYF. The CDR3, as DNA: TGTGCCAGCAGCTTTACCCAGGGGGCTAGCACAGATACGCAGTATTTT.

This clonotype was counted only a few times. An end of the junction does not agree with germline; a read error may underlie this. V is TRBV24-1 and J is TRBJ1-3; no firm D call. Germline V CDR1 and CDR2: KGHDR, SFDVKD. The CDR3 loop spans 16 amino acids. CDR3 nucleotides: TGTGCCAGCAGTGATTTGAGGCCGGCTTCTGGAAACACCATATATTTT. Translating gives CASSDLRPASGNTIYF.

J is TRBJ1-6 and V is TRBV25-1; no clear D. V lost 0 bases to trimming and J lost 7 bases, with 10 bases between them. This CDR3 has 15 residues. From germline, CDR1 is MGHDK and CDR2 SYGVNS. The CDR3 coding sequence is TGTGCCAGCAGTGAATATGAGAGGGAAAATTCACCCCTCCACTTT. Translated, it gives CASSEYERENSPLHF.

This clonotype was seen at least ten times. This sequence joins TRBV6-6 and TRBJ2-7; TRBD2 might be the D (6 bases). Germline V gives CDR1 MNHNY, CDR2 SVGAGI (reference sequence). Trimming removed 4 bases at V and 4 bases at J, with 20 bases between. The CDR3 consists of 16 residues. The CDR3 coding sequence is TGTGCCAGCAGTTCAGGCGGGCAGGGAGGTCGGTACGAGCAGTACTTC. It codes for CASSSGGQGGRYEQYF.

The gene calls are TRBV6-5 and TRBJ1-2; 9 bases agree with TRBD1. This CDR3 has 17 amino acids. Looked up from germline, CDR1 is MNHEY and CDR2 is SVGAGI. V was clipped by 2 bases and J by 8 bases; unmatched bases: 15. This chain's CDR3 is CASSYTQSGQGVNGYTF. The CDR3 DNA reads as TGTGCCAGCAGTTACACACAATCGGGACAGGGAGTCAACGGCTACACCTTC.

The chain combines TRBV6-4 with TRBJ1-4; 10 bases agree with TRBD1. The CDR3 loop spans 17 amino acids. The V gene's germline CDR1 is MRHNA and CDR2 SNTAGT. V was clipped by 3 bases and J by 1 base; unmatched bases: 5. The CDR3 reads CASSEAGTGVTNEKLFF. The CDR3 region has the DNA TGTGCCAGCAGTGAAGCCGGGACAGGGGTAACTAATGAAAAACTGTTTTTT.

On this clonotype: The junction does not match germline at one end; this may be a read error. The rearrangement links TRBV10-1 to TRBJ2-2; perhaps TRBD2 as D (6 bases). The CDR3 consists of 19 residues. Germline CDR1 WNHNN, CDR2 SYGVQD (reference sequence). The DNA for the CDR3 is TGCGCCAGCACTTGGACCGGGGAGTGGGAGGAGGGAAACACCGGGGAGCTGTCTTGG. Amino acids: CASTWTGEWEEGNTGELSW.

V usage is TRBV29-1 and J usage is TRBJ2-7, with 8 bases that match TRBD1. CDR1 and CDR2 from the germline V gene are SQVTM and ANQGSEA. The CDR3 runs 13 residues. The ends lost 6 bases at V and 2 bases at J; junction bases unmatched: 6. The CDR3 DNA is TGCAGCGTGGGGACAGGAGATCCCTACGAGCAGTACTTC. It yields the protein CSVGTGDPYEQYF.

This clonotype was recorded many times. The DNA for the CDR3 is TGTGCCAGCAGCTTAGCTTCGACAGGAGTGAACACTGAAGCTTTCTTT. It encodes CASSLASTGVNTEAFF. The chain recombines TRBV7-8 with TRBJ1-1, with D possibly being TRBD1 (6 bases). CDR1 and CDR2 from the germline V gene are SGHVS and FQNEAQ. This CDR3 has 16 residues. Trimming took off 0 bases at V and 0 bases at J, with 11 bases between the two ends.

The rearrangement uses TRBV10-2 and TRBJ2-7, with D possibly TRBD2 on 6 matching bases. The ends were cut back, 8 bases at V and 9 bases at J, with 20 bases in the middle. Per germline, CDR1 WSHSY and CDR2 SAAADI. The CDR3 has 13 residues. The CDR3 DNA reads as TGCGCCAGCGGGGGGTCAGGTCCCCACGGGCAGTACTTC. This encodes CASGGSGPHGQYF.

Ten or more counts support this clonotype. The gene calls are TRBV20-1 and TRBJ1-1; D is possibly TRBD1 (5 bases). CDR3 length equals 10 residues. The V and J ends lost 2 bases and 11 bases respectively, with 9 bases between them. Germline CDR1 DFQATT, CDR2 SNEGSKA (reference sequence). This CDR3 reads CSARSRVAFF. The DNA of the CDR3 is TGCAGTGCTAGAAGCAGGGTTGCTTTCTTT.

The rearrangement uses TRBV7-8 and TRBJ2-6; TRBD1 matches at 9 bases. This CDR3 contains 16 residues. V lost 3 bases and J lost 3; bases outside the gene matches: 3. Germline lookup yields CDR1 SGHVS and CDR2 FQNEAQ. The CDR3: CASSLPGQGGANVLTF. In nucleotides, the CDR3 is TGTGCCAGCAGCTTGCCGGGACAGGGTGGGGCCAACGTCCTGACTTTC.

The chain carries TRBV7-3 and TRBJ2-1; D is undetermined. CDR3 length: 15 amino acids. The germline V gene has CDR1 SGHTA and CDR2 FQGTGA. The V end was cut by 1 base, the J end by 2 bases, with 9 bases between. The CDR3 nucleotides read TGTGCCAGCAGCTTAATACAGTTACCCTACAATGAGCAGTTCTTC. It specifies CASSLIQLPYNEQFF.

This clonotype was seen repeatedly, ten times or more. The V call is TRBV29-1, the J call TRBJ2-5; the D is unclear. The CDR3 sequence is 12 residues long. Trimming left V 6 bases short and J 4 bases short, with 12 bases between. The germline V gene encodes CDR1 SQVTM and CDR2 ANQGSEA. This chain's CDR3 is CSVAGLVETQYF. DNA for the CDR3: TGCAGCGTCGCCGGGCTAGTAGAGACCCAGTACTTC.

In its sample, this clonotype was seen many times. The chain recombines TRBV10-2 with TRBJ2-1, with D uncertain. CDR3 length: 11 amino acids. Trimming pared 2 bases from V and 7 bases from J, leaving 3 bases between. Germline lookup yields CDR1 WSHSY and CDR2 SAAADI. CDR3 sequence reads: CASSEMNEQFF. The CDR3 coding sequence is TGCGCCAGCAGTGAGATGAATGAGCAGTTCTTC.

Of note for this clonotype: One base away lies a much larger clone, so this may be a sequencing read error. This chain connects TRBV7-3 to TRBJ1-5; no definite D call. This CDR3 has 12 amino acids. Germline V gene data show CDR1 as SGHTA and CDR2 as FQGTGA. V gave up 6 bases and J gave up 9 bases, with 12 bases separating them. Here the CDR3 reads CASRLLSGPQHF. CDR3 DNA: TGTGCCAGCAGGTTACTGTCAGGGCCCCAGCATTTT.

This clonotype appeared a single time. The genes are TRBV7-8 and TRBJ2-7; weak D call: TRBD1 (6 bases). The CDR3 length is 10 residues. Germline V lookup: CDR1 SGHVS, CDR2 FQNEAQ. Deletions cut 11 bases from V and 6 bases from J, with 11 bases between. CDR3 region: CASGDPEQYF. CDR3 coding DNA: TGTGCCTCAGGGGACCCCGAGCAGTACTTC.

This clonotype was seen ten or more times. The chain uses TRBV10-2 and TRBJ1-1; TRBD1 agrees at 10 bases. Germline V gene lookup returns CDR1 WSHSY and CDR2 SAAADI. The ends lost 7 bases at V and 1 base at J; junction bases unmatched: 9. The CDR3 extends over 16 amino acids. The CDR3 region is CASNGDRGLGNTEAFF. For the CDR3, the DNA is TGCGCCAGCAACGGAGACAGGGGGCTAGGGAACACTGAAGCTTTCTTT.

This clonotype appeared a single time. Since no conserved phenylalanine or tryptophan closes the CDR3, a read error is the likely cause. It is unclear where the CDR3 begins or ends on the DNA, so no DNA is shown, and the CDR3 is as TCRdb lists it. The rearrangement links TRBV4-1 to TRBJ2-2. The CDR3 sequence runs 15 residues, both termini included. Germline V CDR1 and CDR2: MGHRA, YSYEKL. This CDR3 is CASSQVVANTGELLV.

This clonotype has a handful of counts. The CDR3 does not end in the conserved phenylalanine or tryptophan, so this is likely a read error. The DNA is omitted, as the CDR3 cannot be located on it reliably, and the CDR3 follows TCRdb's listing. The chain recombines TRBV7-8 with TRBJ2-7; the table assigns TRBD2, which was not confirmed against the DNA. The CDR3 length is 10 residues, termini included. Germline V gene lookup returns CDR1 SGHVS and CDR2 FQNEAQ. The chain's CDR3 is CASSLEWLAG.

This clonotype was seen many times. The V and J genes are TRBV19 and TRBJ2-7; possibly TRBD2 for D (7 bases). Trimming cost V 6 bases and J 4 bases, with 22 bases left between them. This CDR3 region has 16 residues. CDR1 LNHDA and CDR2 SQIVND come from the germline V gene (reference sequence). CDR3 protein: CASSRGGGMSAYEQYF. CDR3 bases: TGTGCCAGTAGCAGGGGAGGGGGAATGAGCGCGTACGAGCAGTACTTC.